The 15 T cell receptor beta chains given below trace back to one sample, sequenced in a study of T cell responses to AZD1222 COVID-19 vaccine. Only in-frame clones appear in the TCRdb table, and some are missing; sequencing was by immunoSEQ multiplex PCR. The table lists approximately 70,000 clones, roughly 90% of them singletons, with more than 2% in the top ten. Sequencing used peripheral blood, obtained on day 0 of AZD1222 vaccination. The receptors stem from an adult in good health.

Concerning this clone itself: The same CDR3 can be traced to other DNA sequences in this sample. The chain joins TRBV7-9 to TRBJ2-5; D gene uncertain. The V gene lost 5 bases and the J gene lost 2 bases, with 3 bases spanning the gap. The CDR3 has 11 amino acids. Germline-derived CDR1 and CDR2 are SEHNR and FQNEAQ (reference sequence). The CDR3 DNA is TGTGCCAGCAGCCCACAAGAGACCCAGTACTTC. Amino acids: CASSPQETQYF.

The chain links TRBV5-1 to TRBJ1-6; tentatively, D is TRBD1 (5 bases). This CDR3 region has 17 residues. CDR1 is SGHRS and CDR2 is YFSETQ in the germline V gene. Trimming stripped 2 bases from V and 9 bases from J, with 21 bases between. CDR3 protein: CASSLFTGPQRGSPLHF. CDR3 coding DNA: TGCGCCAGCAGCTTATTTACCGGGCCGCAGAGGGGTTCACCCCTCCACTTT.

The genes are TRBV28 and TRBJ1-2, with 10 positions matching TRBD1. Germline V CDR1 and CDR2: MDHEN, SYDVKM. V lost 6 bases and J lost 0; bases outside the gene matches: 7. CDR3 length: 16 amino acids. The CDR3 is CASRQDRGQSNYGYTF. CDR3 DNA sequence: TGTGCCAGCAGACAAGACAGGGGGCAATCTAACTATGGCTACACCTTC.

This chain uses TRBV2 with TRBJ2-6; D not certain. CDR1 SNHLY and CDR2 FYNNEI come from the germline V gene. The CDR3 extends over 12 amino acids. Between the trimmed V and J ends, which lost 3 bases and 7 bases, there was a span of 4 bases. DNA for the CDR3: TGTGCCAGCAGTGAGAGTGCCAACGTCCTGACTTTC. This translates into CASSESANVLTF.

The chain recombines TRBV30 with TRBJ1-1; no reliable D call. The CDR3 consists of 11 residues. Germline V gene sequence: CDR1 GTSNPN, CDR2 SVGIG (reference sequence). CDR3 region: CAYQANTEAFF. The CDR3 DNA reads TGTGCTTATCAAGCGAACACTGAAGCTTTCTTT.

A few counts support this clone. The chain joins TRBV4-3 to TRBJ1-5, with D maybe TRBD1 (6 bases). The CDR3 extends over 15 amino acids. The V end lost 1 base, the J end lost 3 bases, and 10 bases lay between the germline ends. Germline-derived CDR1 and CDR2 are LGHNA and YSLEER. The CDR3 here is CASSQAWDINQPQHF. CDR3 DNA sequence: TGCGCCAGCAGCCAAGCGTGGGACATCAATCAGCCCCAGCATTTT.

This clone was detected once. V is TRBV18 and J is TRBJ2-2; TRBD1 aligns across 8 bases. The CDR3 has 17 amino acids. After removal of 4 bases from V and 1 base from J, the junction contained 8 bases not matched to a gene. In germline, CDR1 is KGHSH, CDR2 LQKENI. CDR3: CASSLYSGTGNTGELFF. The DNA for the CDR3 is TGTGCCAGCTCACTTTACTCCGGGACAGGGAACACCGGGGAGCTGTTTTTT.

The CDR3 DNA sequence: TGTGCCAGCAGCCAAGATGGGGGCGGCTACGAGCAGTACTTC. It encodes CASSQDGGGYEQYF. The rearrangement uses TRBV4-2 and TRBJ2-7, with a weak D call TRBD1 (6 bases). Germline assignment: CDR1 LGHNA and CDR2 YNFKEQ. Trimming took 0 bases from V and 3 from J, leaving 9 bases between them. CDR3 size: 14 residues.

This clone was picked up a small number of times. The CDR3 spells CVRSLELEKGNEQFF. DNA for the CDR3: TGTGTCAGAAGCTTAGAGCTGGAAAAGGGCAATGAGCAGTTCTTC. The genes are TRBV7-5 and TRBJ2-1. TRBV7-5 is recorded as a pseudogene. This CDR3 region has 15 residues.

The CDR3 loop is CASRFGQGNSPLHF. The DNA for the CDR3 is TGTGCCAGCCGGTTCGGGCAGGGGAATTCACCCCTCCACTTT. This chain links TRBV27 with TRBJ1-6, with D maybe TRBD1 (6 bases). The CDR3 extends over 14 amino acids. CDR1 and CDR2 (germline): MNHEY, SMNVEV (reference sequence). Trimming cost V 8 bases and J 7 bases, with 15 bases left between them.

The gene calls are TRBV19 and TRBJ2-7; D is unresolved. This CDR3 is built from 13 residues. The V and J ends lost 3 bases and 2 bases respectively, with 8 bases between them. CDR1 is LNHDA, CDR2 SQIVND, per germline (reference sequence). CDR3 nucleotide sequence: TGTGCCAGTAGTATTGGCACTCCCTACGAGCAGTACTTC. Translated, it gives CASSIGTPYEQYF.

The chain joins TRBV10-3 to TRBJ1-5; D is perhaps TRBD1 (5 bases). There are 15 residues in the CDR3. V was clipped by 1 base and J by 2 bases, with 9 bases between them. Germline V lookup: CDR1 ENHRY, CDR2 SYGVKD. The CDR3 spells CAISELQGGNQPQHF. CDR3 in DNA: TGTGCCATCAGTGAGTTGCAGGGCGGCAATCAGCCCCAGCATTTT.

The chain employs TRBV12-3 or TRBV12-4 and TRBJ1-5; a weak D match, TRBD1 (6 bases). The CDR3 is made up of 12 amino acids. V lost 6 bases and J lost 7, with 10 bases in between. Written as DNA, the CDR3 is TGTGCCAGCAGCACAGGGACGCAGCCCCAGCATTTT. Residues: CASSTGTQPQHF.

The gene calls are TRBV4-1 and TRBJ2-2, with D hard to call. The CDR3 is made up of 15 amino acids. Germline assignment: CDR1 MGHRA and CDR2 YSYEKL. Trimming shortened V by 1 base and J by 0 bases, and 6 bases separated the two germline ends. Here the CDR3 reads CASSQAPTNTGELFF. The CDR3, as DNA: TGCGCCAGCAGCCAAGCCCCTACGAACACCGGGGAGCTGTTTTTT.

The chain is built from TRBV11-2 and TRBJ2-3, with 9 bases fitting TRBD2. The CDR3 consists of 16 residues. Per the germline V gene, CDR1 is SGHAT and CDR2 is FQNNGV. The V segment lost 1 base and the J segment 1 base; nucleotides outside the gene matches: 3. CDR3 nucleotide sequence: TGTGCCAGCAGCTTAGTCCCTAGCGGGGGCACAGATACGCAGTATTTT. This gives the protein CASSLVPSGGTDTQYF. The full variable domain, in which reference TRBV11-2 and TRBJ2-3 provide the parts outside the CDR3, is EAGVAQSPRYKIIEKRQSVAFWCNPISGHATLYWYQQILGQGPKLLIQFQNNGVVDDSQLPKDRFSAERLKGVDSTLKIQPAKLEDSAVYLCASSLVPSGGTDTQYFGPGTRLTVL.